The T cell receptor (beta chain) described here comes from a study of T cell repertoires in cytomegalovirus infection (dated by TCRdb to about 2019). Broadly, across the study: Because public TCR beta signatures pointed to carriage of CMV infection together with the matching HLA type, the HLA type of each donor mattered for the analysis.

Overall study outcomes, separate from this receptor: The ex vivo response was dominated by HLA-C-restricted CMV-specific TCR beta clonotypes, and the single most frequent clonotype in two of eight donors was supplied by these HLA-C-restricted clonotypes. Carriers of CMV infection plus the relevant HLA type were discriminated by the cumulative frequency of public TCR beta family members in the study cohort and in an independent roughly 400-donor cohort.

CDR1 MGHRA and CDR2 YSYEKL are derived from the germline V gene. The germline V and J ends show losses of 1 base and 5 bases respectively, and no gene match explains 7 bases of the junction. The CDR3 measures 16 amino acids from cysteine to phenylalanine. The retained sequence is limited to the CDR3, 48 bases, with the frame set at the first base. Sequencer: Illumina HiSeq 1500. TCRdb handled the public reads itself, with Q25 trimming in fastp and clone calling in MiXCR, and kept productive beta chains. CDR3 protein duplicates are merged, each entry listing the most common genes and DNA. The sample includes 200,000 to 300,000 distinct CDR3 sequences, with approximately 15% observed a single time. The ten largest clonotypes hold around 9% of the sample. Ten or more counts support this clonotype. It lacks a known antigen. Base qualities were left out, and no much larger clone turns up one base away.

This receptor was obtained from a human donor in good health (CMV status not recorded). Some clones in this sample may be carry-over from other donors' samples. The specimen sequenced was PBMCs. The V gene is TRBV4-1 and the J gene is TRBJ2-5; 10 bases in the middle match TRBD2. The CDR3 protein: CASSQGSGGALETQYF. The DNA reads TGCGCCAGCAGCCAAGGAAGCGGGGGGGCCTTGGAGACCCAGTACTTC.